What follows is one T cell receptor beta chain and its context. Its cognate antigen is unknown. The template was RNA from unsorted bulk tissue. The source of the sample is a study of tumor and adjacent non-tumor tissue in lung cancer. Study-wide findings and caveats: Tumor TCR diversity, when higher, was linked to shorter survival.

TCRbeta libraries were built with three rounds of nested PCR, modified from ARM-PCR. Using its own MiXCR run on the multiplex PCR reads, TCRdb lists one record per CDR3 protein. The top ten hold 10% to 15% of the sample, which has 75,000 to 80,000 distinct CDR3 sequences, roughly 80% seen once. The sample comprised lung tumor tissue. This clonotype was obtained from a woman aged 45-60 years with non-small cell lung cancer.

The CDR3 nucleotides read TGCAGTGCTTCGACTAGCGGGATGTTGGAAGATGCACAGTATTTT. This encodes CSASTSGMLEDAQYF. This sequence joins TRBV20-1 and TRBJ2-3; TRBD2 matches at 11 bases. Trimming at V came to 5 bases and at J to 12 bases, leaving 16 bases not matched to a gene. The length of the CDR3 is 15 residues. Germline CDR1 is DFQATT and CDR2 is SNEGSKA (reference sequence).